A single T cell receptor beta chain is shown here with its context. The template used for profiling TCR beta VDJ and CDR3 was genomic DNA. TCRdb re-analysed the reads in MiXCR, keeping a single row per CDR3 protein. The sample records just over 200,000 distinct CDR3 sequences, 50% to 70% being singletons. Patients chosen for sequencing had CD8+CD57+ cells that had expanded, as shown by flow cytometry. Severe acquired aplastic anemia was present in all patients. Blood came from patients not yet given any therapy. This sample stems from a study of CD8+CD57+ T cells in acquired aplastic anemia. Germline-derived CDR1 and CDR2 are ENHRY and SYGVKD. The V and J ends lost 6 bases and 0 bases respectively, with 15 bases between them. The CDR3 runs 16 residues.

Sequences were obtained from sorted CD4+, CD8+, or CD8+CD57+ T cells (not recorded which) from PBMCs. The chain joins TRBV10-3 to TRBJ2-1, with a possible D match to TRBD2 (5 bases). This clonotype was obtained from a human donor with aplastic anemia. The CDR3 DNA reads TGTGCCATCAGCCTAACTAGGATGAGCTCCTACAATGAGCAGTTCTTC. Its protein product is CAISLTRMSSYNEQFF.